This is a list of T cell receptor beta chains from one sample in a study of beta chain features in type 1 diabetes. Repertoires were generated with immunoSEQ multiplex PCR, while TCRdb's copy carries only in-frame clones and drops some. Of 150,000 to 200,000 clones in the sample, around 8.4% were seen once. The sample was central memory CD4+ T cells from blood. All receptors come from a woman aged 18-29 years with type 1 diabetes. Each CDR3 is given with its conserved first and last residue. Each record gives: D gene, clone size, V gene, J gene, CDR3 protein, CDR3 DNA. D genes are given only for firm matches. Clone size appears in some rows only: once, few, many, or a class for an expanded clone.

>NA|few|TRBV5-1|TRBJ1-2
CASSPESRDYGYTF
TGCGCCAGCAGCCCCGAGAGTCGGGACTATGGCTACACCTTC
>NA|few|TRBV7-2|TRBJ2-1
CASSTGGGRYNEQFF
TGTGCCAGCAGCACCGGAGGGGGCCGGTACAATGAGCAGTTCTTC
>NA|few|TRBV4-1|TRBJ2-3
CASSQDLLGTGGTDTQYF
TGCGCCAGCAGCCAAGATCTTCTGGGAACAGGCGGCACAGATACGCAGTATTTT
>NA|NA|TRBV5-1|TRBJ2-5
CASSLQGLETQYF
TGCGCCAGCAGCTTACAGGGTTTGGAGACCCAGTACTTC
>NA|few|TRBV10-3|TRBJ2-1
CAIRPSADDNEQFF
TGTGCCATCAGGCCTAGCGCCGACGACAATGAGCAGTTCTTC
>TRBD2|few|TRBV28|TRBJ2-4
CASSLFRSGGLAKNIQYF
TGTGCCAGCAGTTTATTCAGGAGCGGGGGGCTAGCCAAAAACATTCAGTACTTC
>NA|NA|TRBV27|TRBJ2-1
CASSPTRGNSEQFF
TGTGCCAGCAGCCCGACTCGGGGGAATAGTGAGCAGTTCTTC
>TRBD1|few|TRBV9|TRBJ2-2
CASSADRAANTGELFF
TGTGCCAGCAGCGCCGACAGGGCTGCGAACACCGGGGAGCTGTTTTTT
>TRBD1|NA|TRBV7-9|TRBJ2-4
CASSLQGENIQYF
TGTGCCAGCAGCTTACAGGGGGAAAACATTCAGTACTTC
>TRBD2|NA|TRBV7-9|TRBJ2-5
CASSLVGRAQYF
TGTGCCAGCAGCTTAGTTGGGAGGGCCCAGTACTTC
>TRBD2|NA|TRBV7-2|TRBJ2-5
CASSLVAGGRETQYF
TGTGCCAGCAGCTTAGTGGCGGGAGGGCGAGAGACCCAGTACTTC
>NA|many|TRBV4-1|TRBJ1-5
CASSQAGDQPQHF
TGCGCCAGCAGCCAAGCAGGGGATCAGCCCCAGCATTTT
>NA|NA|TRBV7-2|TRBJ2-3
CASSLGSVTDTQYF
TGTGCCAGCAGCTTAGGGTCGGTCACAGATACGCAGTATTTT
>NA|few|TRBV28|TRBJ1-4
CASRENEKLFF
TGTGCCAGCCGAGAGAATGAAAAACTGTTTTTT
>NA|few|TRBV27|TRBJ2-3
CASKSQGGWAGDTQYF
TGTGCCAGCAAATCGCAGGGGGGATGGGCAGGGGATACGCAGTATTTT
>NA|few|TRBV18|TRBJ1-6
CASSLLQTGLDSPLHF
TGTGCCAGCTCACTGCTTCAGACAGGCTTAGATTCACCCCTCCACTTT
>TRBD2|NA|TRBV5-4|TRBJ2-1
CASSFPGLAYSSYNEQFF
TGTGCCAGCAGCTTTCCGGGACTAGCCTACAGCTCCTACAATGAGCAGTTCTTC
>TRBD2|many|TRBV29-1|TRBJ2-2
CSVGPSGTGELFF
TGCAGCGTTGGCCCTAGCGGCACCGGGGAGCTGTTTTTT
>TRBD2|NA|TRBV29-1|TRBJ2-4
CSAEGSGSNPWNIQYF
TGCAGCGCCGAAGGTAGCGGGTCAAACCCGTGGAACATTCAGTACTTC
>TRBD1|NA|TRBV7-9|TRBJ2-7
CASRPGQGPLEQYF
TGTGCCAGCAGACCAGGACAGGGGCCGCTGGAGCAGTACTTC
>NA|few|TRBV9|TRBJ2-3
CASSVLTDTQYF
TGTGCCAGCAGCGTCCTCACAGATACGCAGTATTTT
>NA|NA|TRBV5-6|TRBJ2-2
CASSPDKGTNTGELFF
TGTGCCAGCAGCCCGGACAAGGGCACTAACACCGGGGAGCTGTTTTTT
>TRBD1|NA|TRBV15|TRBJ2-2
CATSRDRRDRSNTGELFF
TGTGCCACCAGCAGAGATCGACGGGACAGGAGTAACACCGGGGAGCTGTTTTTT
>NA|NA|TRBV10-3|TRBJ2-7
CAISGNSGGPSSYEQYF
TGTGCCATCAGTGGGAATTCGGGCGGGCCAAGCTCCTACGAGCAGTACTTC
>TRBD1|few|TRBV11-2|TRBJ2-1
CASSRETGRSEQFF
TGTGCCAGCAGCCGTGAGACAGGGCGGTCTGAGCAGTTCTTC
>TRBD2|few|TRBV7-2|TRBJ2-5
CASSSRLAGRQTQYF
TGTGCCAGCAGCTCACGACTAGCGGGACGTCAGACCCAGTACTTC
>NA|NA|TRBV6-5|TRBJ1-1
CASSYGGASMNTEAFF
TGTGCCAGCAGTTACGGTGGGGCATCCATGAACACTGAAGCTTTCTTT
>TRBD2|NA|TRBV18|TRBJ2-2
CASSPQAGSRTGELFF
TGTGCCAGCTCACCCCAAGCGGGATCTCGCACCGGGGAGCTGTTTTTT
>NA|NA|TRBV28|TRBJ2-7
CASSSGSGRYEQYF
TGTGCCAGCAGTTCCGGCTCAGGGAGGTACGAGCAGTACTTC
>NA|few|TRBV28|TRBJ2-7
CASNNQGTYEQYF
TGTGCCAGCAACAACCAGGGTACCTACGAGCAGTACTTC
>TRBD1|few|TRBV7-6|TRBJ1-5
CASSLGRRDSDSNQPQHF
TGTGCCAGCAGCTTAGGACGACGGGACAGCGATAGCAATCAGCCCCAGCATTTT